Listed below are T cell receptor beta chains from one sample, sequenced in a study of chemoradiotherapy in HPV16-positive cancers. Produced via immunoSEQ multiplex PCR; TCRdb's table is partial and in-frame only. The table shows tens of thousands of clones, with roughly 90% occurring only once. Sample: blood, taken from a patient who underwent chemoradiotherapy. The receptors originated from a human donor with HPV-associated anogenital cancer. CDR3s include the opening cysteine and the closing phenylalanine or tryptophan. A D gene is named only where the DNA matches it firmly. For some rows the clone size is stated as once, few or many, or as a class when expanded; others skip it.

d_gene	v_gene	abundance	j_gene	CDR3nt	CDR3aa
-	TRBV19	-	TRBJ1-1	TGTGCCAGTAGTATAGTGAAAGGGGCTGATACTGAAGCTTTCTTT	CASSIVKGADTEAFF
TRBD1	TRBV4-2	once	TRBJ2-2	TGTGCCAGCAGCCCGGACAGGGGGCGCGGGGAGCTGTTTTTT	CASSPDRGRGELFF
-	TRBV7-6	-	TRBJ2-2	TGTGCCAGCAGCACCCCCCTCCGGGACGGTGGGGACGGGGAGCTGTTTTTT	CASSTPLRDGGDGELFF
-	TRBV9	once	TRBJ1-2	TGTGCCAGCAGCGTAGATGGCGGCTACACCTTC	CASSVDGGYTF
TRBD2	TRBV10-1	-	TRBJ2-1	TGCGCCAGCAGTGATGGTACTAGCGGGGGGAATAGGTTCTTC	CASSDGTSGGNRFF
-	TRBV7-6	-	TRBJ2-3	TGTGCCAGCAGCCACCCGACAGGAGACAACACAGATACGCAGTATTTT	CASSHPTGDNTDTQYF
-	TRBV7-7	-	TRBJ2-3	TGTGCCAGCAGCTTAGCTGGGGTCACAGATACGCAGTATTTT	CASSLAGVTDTQYF
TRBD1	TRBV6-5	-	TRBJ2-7	TGTGCCACCTCCGGGACAGGAAAATACGAGCAGTACTTC	CATSGTGKYEQYF
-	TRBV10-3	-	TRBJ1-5	TGTGCCATCGCAACGGATAGCAATCAGCCCCAGCATTTT	CAIATDSNQPQHF
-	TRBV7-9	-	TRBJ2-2	TGTGCCAGCAGCGCGGTGGGGCTGGGGGAGCTGTTTTTT	CASSAVGLGELFF
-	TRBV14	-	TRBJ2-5	TGTGCCAGCAGCCAAGGAGGAGGGAGGCAGACCCAGTACTTC	CASSQGGGRQTQYF
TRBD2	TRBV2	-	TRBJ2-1	TGTGCCAGCACCGCGCGCGGGGGGGCTTACAATGAGCAGTTCTTC	CASTARGGAYNEQFF
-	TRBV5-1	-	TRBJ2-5	TGCGCCAGCAGACAGCCGGACCAAGAGACCCAGTACTTC	CASRQPDQETQYF
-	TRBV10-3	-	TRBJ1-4	TGTGCCATCAGTGAGGGACAAAATAATGAAAAACTGTTTTTT	CAISEGQNNEKLFF
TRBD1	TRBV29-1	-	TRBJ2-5	TGCAGCGACCGACAGGGCCAAGAGACCCAGTACTTC	CSDRQGQETQYF
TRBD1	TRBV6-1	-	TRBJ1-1	TGTGCCAGCAGGGGGGACAGGATGAACACTGAAGCTTTCTTT	CASRGDRMNTEAFF
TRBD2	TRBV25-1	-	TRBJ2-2	TGTGCCAGCAGTGGAACCTCCCAGCGGGGCCCCGGGGAGCTGTTTTTT	CASSGTSQRGPGELFF
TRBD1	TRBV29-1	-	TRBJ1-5	TGCAGCGTGACACAGGGGGTTAATCAGCCCCAGCATTTT	CSVTQGVNQPQHF
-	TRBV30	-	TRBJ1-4	TGTGCCTGGAGCCCTGGACTTGGGGAAAAACTGTTTTTT	CAWSPGLGEKLFF
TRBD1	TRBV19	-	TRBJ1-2	TGTGCCACCCTAGGACAGGGGGCCTATGGCTACACCTTC	CATLGQGAYGYTF
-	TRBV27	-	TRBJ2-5	TGTGCCAGCAGTTTATCGGGCGCGGGGTCGACGTTAAAGACCCAGTACTTC	CASSLSGAGSTLKTQYF
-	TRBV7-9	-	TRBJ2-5	TGTGCCAGCAGCTGGGGAGAGACCCAGTACTTC	CASSWGETQYF
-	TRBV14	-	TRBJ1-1	TGTGCCAGCAGCGGAAGACGAGCGGATCCCTCCACTGAAGCTTTCTTT	CASSGRRADPSTEAFF
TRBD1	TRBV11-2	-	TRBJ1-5	TGTGCCAGCAGCCCCGGGACAGGGGTGATTCAGCCCCAGCATTTT	CASSPGTGVIQPQHF
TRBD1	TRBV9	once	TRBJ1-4	TGTGCCAGCAGCGAGGAGGACAGGCTTAATGAAAAACTGTTTTTT	CASSEEDRLNEKLFF
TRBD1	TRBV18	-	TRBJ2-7	TGTGCCAGCTCACCGCAGGGACAGCCGACCTACGAGCAGTACTTC	CASSPQGQPTYEQYF
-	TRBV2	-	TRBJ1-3	TGTGCCAGCACGGATGAGAGCTCTGGAAACACCATATATTTT	CASTDESSGNTIYF
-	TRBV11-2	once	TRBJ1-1	TGTGCCAGCAGCTTTACAGGGATGAACACTGAAGCTTTCTTT	CASSFTGMNTEAFF
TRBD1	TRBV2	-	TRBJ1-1	TGTGCCAGCAGTGTTGGACAGGGGAACACTGAAGCTTTCTTT	CASSVGQGNTEAFF
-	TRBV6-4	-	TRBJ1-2	TGTGCCAGCAGCGATACTCCGCAGGGGTTTTTTGATGGCTACACCTTC	CASSDTPQGFFDGYTF
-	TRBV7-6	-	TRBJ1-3	TGTGCCAGCAGCCAGATGGGTATTAGCGGAATTGGTCGAAACACCATATATTTT	CASSQMGISGIGRNTIYF
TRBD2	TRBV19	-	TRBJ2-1	TGTGCCAGTAGTACTCACCGTAGCGGGGGCAGCTCCAATGAGCAGTTCTTC	CASSTHRSGGSSNEQFF
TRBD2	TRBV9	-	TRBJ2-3	TGTGCCAGCAGCCACGCTAGCGGGGGGGCATCAGATACGCAGTATTTT	CASSHASGGASDTQYF
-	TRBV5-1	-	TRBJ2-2	TGCGCCAGCAGCTTGGTGCCGAACACCGGGGAGCTGTTTTTT	CASSLVPNTGELFF
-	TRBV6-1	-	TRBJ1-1	TGTGCCAGCAGTGAGTGGGGTCGTCTGAACACTGAAGCTTTCTTT	CASSEWGRLNTEAFF
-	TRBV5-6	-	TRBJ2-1	TGTGCCAGCAGCGGCCAGACTCAGGGGACAAACTACAATGAGCAGTTCTTC	CASSGQTQGTNYNEQFF
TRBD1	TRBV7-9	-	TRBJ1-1	TGTGCCAGCAGCCCCACACAGGGGGGTGAAGCTTTCTTT	CASSPTQGGEAFF
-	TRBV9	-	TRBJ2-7	TGTGCCAGCAGCGTAGGATTCTCAGCCTACGAGCAGTACTTC	CASSVGFSAYEQYF
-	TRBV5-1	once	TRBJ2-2	TGCGCCAGCAGCCAGAGATCAGGGGCCGGGGAGCTGTTTTTT	CASSQRSGAGELFF
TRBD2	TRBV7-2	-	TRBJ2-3	TGTGCCAGCAGCAGAGCGGGGGGGCCCTCAGATACGCAGTATTTT	CASSRAGGPSDTQYF
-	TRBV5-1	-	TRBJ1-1	TGCGCCAGCAGCTTGGTTGGCACTGAAGCTTTCTTT	CASSLVGTEAFF